A single sample gave rise to the 31 T cell receptor beta chains below, sequenced in a study of cytomegalovirus exposure and HLA in healthy donors. The PCR used 60 Vbeta and 13 Jbeta primers. Libraries were prepared by immunoSEQ multiplex PCR; TCRdb keeps only in-frame clonotypes and omits some of them. The data show 150,000 to 200,000 clones, 80% to 85% seen once. The sequenced sample was PBMCs. These receptors were collected from a girl aged 2-15 years in good health and CMV-seropositive.

The chain carries TRBV5-1 and TRBJ2-2, with D possibly matching TRBD1 (6 bases). The CDR3 is made up of 16 amino acids. Germline V lookup: CDR1 SGHRS, CDR2 YFSETQ. The V and J ends lost 3 bases and 1 base respectively, with 13 bases between them. DNA of the CDR3: TGCGCCAGCAGCTCCCTTTACAGGGTGAACACCGGGGAGCTGTTTTTT. Protein sequence: CASSSLYRVNTGELFF. Drawing the rest from reference TRBV5-1 and TRBJ2-2, the complete variable domain is KAGVTQTPRYLIKTRGQQVTLSCSPISGHRSVSWYQQTPGQGLQFLFEYFSETQRNKGNFPGRFSGRQFSNSRSEMNVSTLELGDSALYLCASSSLYRVNTGELFFGEGSRLTVL.

In nucleotides, the CDR3 is TGTGCCAGCAGCTCCTGGCATAACAATGAGCAGTTCTTC. Amino acid sequence: CASSSWHNNEQFF. The chain links TRBV5-6 to TRBJ2-1, with D unclear. V was cut by 3 bases and J by 5 bases, with 9 bases left in between. The CDR3 has 13 residues. Germline values: CDR1 SGHDT, CDR2 YYEEEE.

V is TRBV28 and J is TRBJ2-5, with 10 nucleotides matching TRBD2. This CDR3 has 16 amino acids. Germline-derived CDR1 and CDR2 are MDHEN and SYDVKM. With V trimmed by 5 bases and J by 4 bases, 10 bases remained unmatched. The CDR3 DNA sequence: TGTGCCAGCAGTCTAATCTTAGCGGGAGGCGGAGAGACCCAGTACTTC. This sequence encodes CASSLILAGGGETQYF.

The chain couples TRBV28 to TRBJ2-7; D is possibly TRBD1 (6 bases). Germline CDR1 MDHEN, CDR2 SYDVKM. Trimming left V 1 base short and J 9 bases short, with 16 bases between. The CDR3 sequence is 14 residues long. CDR3 sequence: CASSLLSRDNGQYF. DNA for the CDR3: TGTGCCAGCAGTTTATTATCTCGGGACAACGGGCAGTACTTC.

V usage is TRBV5-1 and J usage is TRBJ2-1; TRBD1 agrees at 7 bases. The germline CDR1 and CDR2 sequences are SGHRS and YFSETQ. J gave up 1 base and V 0 bases, and 10 bases lay outside the gene matches. The length of the CDR3 is 18 residues. DNA of the CDR3: TGCGCCAGCAGCTTGGATGGCAGGGGGTCTCCATCCTACAATGAGCAGTTCTTC. This sequence encodes CASSLDGRGSPSYNEQFF. The variable domain in full, with the rest retrieved from reference TRBV5-1 and TRBJ2-1, is KAGVTQTPRYLIKTRGQQVTLSCSPISGHRSVSWYQQTPGQGLQFLFEYFSETQRNKGNFPGRFSGRQFSNSRSEMNVSTLELGDSALYLCASSLDGRGSPSYNEQFFGPGTRLTVL.

The gene calls are TRBV28 and TRBJ2-1; TRBD1 might be the D (6 bases). CDR3 length: 13 amino acids. CDR1 is MDHEN and CDR2 is SYDVKM in the germline V gene. V shed 3 bases and J shed 12 bases, with 15 bases lying between them. This chain's CDR3 is CASSLTGQFGQFF. Written as DNA, the CDR3 is TGTGCCAGCAGTTTGACCGGACAGTTTGGGCAGTTCTTC.

In its sample, this clone was seen once. The chain links TRBV5-6 to TRBJ1-5; 7 bases agree with TRBD1. The germline V gene has CDR1 SGHDT and CDR2 YYEEEE. After removal of 1 base from V and 6 bases from J, the junction contained 4 bases not matched to a gene. This CDR3 contains 14 residues. The CDR3 DNA reads as TGTGCCAGCAGCTTGAAGGGGGCGCGTCAGCCCCAGCATTTT. Encoded protein: CASSLKGARQPQHF. Using reference TRBV5-6 and TRBJ1-5 for the parts outside the CDR3, the full variable domain is DAGVTQSPTHLIKTRGQQVTLRCSPKSGHDTVSWYQQALGQGPQFIFQYYEEEERQRGNFPDRFSGHQFPNYSSELNVNALLLGDSALYLCASSLKGARQPQHFGDGTRLSIL.

V and J are TRBV28 and TRBJ1-2, with no clear D. The germline V gene encodes CDR1 MDHEN and CDR2 SYDVKM. Trimming cost V 2 bases and J 8 bases, with 12 bases left between them. There are 13 residues in the CDR3. CDR3 loop: CASSLPWAGGYTF. CDR3 DNA: TGTGCCAGCAGTTTACCCTGGGCGGGAGGCTACACCTTC.

In DNA, the CDR3 is TGCGCCAGCAGCCCAGAGCGGGAGGGCCCCTACGAGCAGTACTTC. Amino acid sequence: CASSPEREGPYEQYF. The rearrangement links TRBV4-1 to TRBJ2-7; 10 bases match TRBD2. Germline loops: CDR1 MGHRA, CDR2 YSYEKL. V was pared by 4 bases and J by 2 bases, with 5 bases of the junction left unmatched. The CDR3 runs to 15 residues.

This clone was recorded a few times. The same CDR3 arises from other DNA sequences in this sample as well. The chain uses TRBV9 and TRBJ2-2, with D maybe TRBD1 (5 bases). CDR3 size: 15 residues. The V and J ends lost 0 bases and 5 bases respectively, with 11 bases between them. The germline CDR1 and CDR2 sequences are SGDLS and YYNGEE. The CDR3 is CASSVGARETGELFF. CDR3 nucleotides: TGTGCCAGCAGCGTAGGGGCCAGGGAAACCGGGGAGCTGTTTTTT.

In DNA form, the CDR3 reads TGCAGCGTAGCGCTTAGCGGGAGAATCTACGAGCAGTACTTC. Its translation: CSVALSGRIYEQYF. The V call is TRBV29-1, the J call TRBJ2-7, with 9 bases lining up with TRBD2. V was pared by 6 bases and J by 3 bases, with 9 bases of the junction left unmatched. Looked up from germline, CDR1 is SQVTM and CDR2 is ANQGSEA. This CDR3 region has 14 residues.

The chain carries TRBV19 and TRBJ2-7; TRBD2 matches 10 bases. Germline V gene lookup returns CDR1 LNHDA and CDR2 SQIVND (reference sequence). The junction had 11 bases not matched to a gene; V was cut back by 5 bases and J by 4 bases. The CDR3 contains 16 residues. CDR3 in DNA: TGTGCCAGTAGTTTCAAGCGGGAGGGCCCCGTTTACGAGCAGTACTTC. It translates to CASSFKREGPVYEQYF.

V gene TRBV28 combines with J gene TRBJ2-3, with D possibly matching TRBD1 (5 bases). Germline loops: CDR1 MDHEN, CDR2 SYDVKM. V shed 1 base and J shed 6 bases, with 17 bases lying between them. The CDR3 spans 16 residues. The CDR3: CASSLSYRKGRDTQYF. The DNA for the CDR3 is TGTGCCAGCAGTTTATCATACAGGAAAGGGCGGGATACGCAGTATTTT. Variable domain in full (rest from reference TRBV28 and TRBJ2-3): DVKVTQSSRYLVKRTGEKVFLECVQDMDHENMFWYRQDPGLGLRLIYFSYDVKMKEKGDIPEGYSVSREKKERFSLILESASTNQTSMYLCASSLSYRKGRDTQYFGPGTRLTVL.

Only a few counts were recorded for this clone. J is TRBJ1-2 and V is TRBV5-6; D gene unclear. Germline V gene lookup returns CDR1 SGHDT and CDR2 YYEEEE. CDR3 length equals 13 residues. The V end lost 2 bases, the J end lost 0 bases, and 5 bases lay between the germline ends. DNA of the CDR3: TGTGCCAGCAGCTTTCCTGCTAACTATGGCTACACCTTC. As protein: CASSFPANYGYTF.

This clone came up once. The rearrangement joins TRBV4-1 to TRBJ2-3; 9 positions match TRBD2. Germline V gene lookup returns CDR1 MGHRA and CDR2 YSYEKL. CDR3 length equals 18 residues. V shed 0 bases and J 0 bases; nucleotides not matched to a gene: 7. The DNA for the CDR3 is TGCGCCAGCAGCCAAGATAGGCGGGAGGGGGCGAGCACAGATACGCAGTATTTT. It is translated as CASSQDRREGASTDTQYF.

V gene TRBV5-1 combines with J gene TRBJ2-1; no clear D gene. CDR1 and CDR2 from the germline V gene are SGHRS and YFSETQ. Trimming cost V 0 bases and J 0 bases, with 4 bases left between them. The CDR3 is 14 residues long. CDR3 region: CASSLDSSYNEQFF. The CDR3 nucleotides are TGCGCCAGCAGCTTGGACAGCTCCTACAATGAGCAGTTCTTC.

The chain carries TRBV28 and TRBJ1-5, with D possibly being TRBD1 (5 bases). Between the trimmed V and J ends, which lost 8 bases and 6 bases, there was a span of 11 bases. Germline-derived CDR1 and CDR2 are MDHEN and SYDVKM. The CDR3 runs to 12 residues. CDR3 in amino acids: CASGGDRQPQHF. The DNA of the CDR3 is TGTGCCAGCGGGGGGGATCGTCAGCCCCAGCATTTT.

This clone has only a few counts. The rearrangement uses TRBV28 and TRBJ1-2; D is possibly TRBD1 (6 bases). CDR1 and CDR2 from the germline V gene are MDHEN and SYDVKM. The CDR3 consists of 14 residues. V lost 6 bases and J 4 bases, leaving 15 bases between the germline ends. CDR3 region: CASRIGGSGYGYTF. The CDR3 DNA reads TGTGCCAGCAGAATAGGGGGTTCCGGCTATGGCTACACCTTC.

The chain recombines TRBV6-5 with TRBJ2-5; TRBD1 agrees at 7 bases. The CDR3 runs 14 residues. CDR1 and CDR2 (germline): MNHEY, SVGAGI. V was clipped by 7 bases and J by 5 bases; unmatched bases: 10. The CDR3 is CASTLLQGVETQYF. Written as DNA, the CDR3 is TGTGCCAGCACCTTACTTCAGGGGGTTGAGACCCAGTACTTC.

This rearrangement joins TRBV5-4 to TRBJ2-5; no definite D call. The germline gives CDR1 SGHNT, CDR2 YYREEE (reference sequence). Trimming took off 4 bases at V and 2 bases at J, with 12 bases between the two ends. The CDR3 covers 14 residues. CDR3 in DNA: TGTGCCAGCAGCCCGTCCACACGACAAGAGACCCAGTACTTC. Translation gives CASSPSTRQETQYF.

This clone has only a few counts. The chain carries TRBV5-1 and TRBJ1-4; D is ambiguous. Germline CDR1 SGHRS, CDR2 YFSETQ. The CDR3 has 15 amino acids. V lost 0 bases and J lost 0, with 6 bases in between. CDR3 in amino acids: CASSLDQATNEKLFF. In DNA form, the CDR3 reads TGCGCCAGCAGCTTGGATCAGGCAACTAATGAAAAACTGTTTTTT.

This clone was counted only a few times. The chain links TRBV5-4 to TRBJ2-5; D perhaps matches TRBD2 (5 bases). The length of the CDR3 is 12 residues. V shed 4 bases and J shed 5 bases, with 9 bases lying between them. Germline CDR1 reads SGHNT; CDR2 reads YYREEE (reference sequence). CDR3: CASSAGVETQYF. The DNA for the CDR3 is TGTGCCAGCAGCGCCGGGGTTGAGACCCAGTACTTC.

The V and J genes are TRBV7-2 and TRBJ2-4; TRBD2 might be the D (5 bases). This CDR3 has 17 amino acids. V lost 1 base and J lost 0, with 13 bases in between. Germline CDR1 SGHTA, CDR2 FQGNSA. The CDR3 loop reads CASSLGSGPLAKNIQYF. The DNA for the CDR3 is TGTGCCAGCAGCTTAGGGAGCGGCCCGTTAGCCAAAAACATTCAGTACTTC.

The V call is TRBV4-1, the J call TRBJ2-1; 8 bases are shared with TRBD1. The CDR3 contains 16 residues. Germline V CDR1 and CDR2: MGHRA, YSYEKL. With 4 bases clipped from V and 3 bases from J, the junction kept 8 bases outside the gene matches. The CDR3: CASSRSDRDNYNEQFF. The CDR3 nucleotides are TGCGCCAGCAGCCGCTCGGACAGGGACAACTACAATGAGCAGTTCTTC.

The chain is built from TRBV28 and TRBJ2-3, with 7 bases that match TRBD2. The CDR3 sequence is 11 residues long. J was trimmed by 4 bases and V by 8 bases; bases with no gene match: 0. Germline CDR1 reads MDHEN; CDR2 reads SYDVKM. This CDR3 reads CASGGADTQYF. The CDR3 coding sequence is TGTGCCAGCGGGGGGGCAGATACGCAGTATTTT.

The chain uses TRBV25-1 and TRBJ2-3; TRBD1 matches at 9 bases. The germline V gene has CDR1 MGHDK and CDR2 SYGVNS. V shed 5 bases and J 6 bases; nucleotides not matched to a gene: 12. The CDR3 extends over 16 amino acids. CDR3 DNA sequence: TGTGCCAGCAGTTCTCTTGACAGGGGGGAATGGGATACGCAGTATTTT. It translates to CASSSLDRGEWDTQYF. The whole variable domain, filled in from reference TRBV25-1 and TRBJ2-3, reads EADIYQTPRYLVIGTGKKITLECSQTMGHDKMYWYQQDPGMELHLIHYSYGVNSTEKGDLSSESTVSRIRTEHFPLTLESARPSHTSQYLCASSSLDRGEWDTQYFGPGTRLTVL.

This rearrangement joins TRBV9 to TRBJ1-1; no clear D gene. Per the germline V gene, CDR1 is SGDLS and CDR2 is YYNGEE. The CDR3 has 16 residues. The V end lost 3 bases, the J end lost 8 bases, and 23 bases lay between the germline ends. This chain's CDR3 is CASSGDGVGIGSEAFF. CDR3 sequence (DNA): TGTGCCAGCAGCGGCGATGGGGTGGGGATAGGGAGCGAAGCTTTCTTT.

The rearrangement links TRBV5-6 to TRBJ1-1; TRBD1 is a possible D gene (6 bases). Looked up from germline, CDR1 is SGHDT and CDR2 is YYEEEE. The V and J ends lost 4 bases and 4 bases respectively, with 11 bases between them. This CDR3 spans 13 amino acids. This CDR3 is CASSLDRTTEAFF. CDR3 DNA: TGTGCCAGCAGCCTTGACAGGACCACTGAAGCTTTCTTT.

This clone has a single count. The V and J genes are TRBV19 and TRBJ2-6; D is ambiguous. There are 13 residues in the CDR3. The ends were cut back, 3 bases at V and 4 bases at J, with 4 bases in the middle. CDR1 LNHDA and CDR2 SQIVND come from the germline V gene (reference sequence). CDR3 bases: TGTGCCAGTAGTATTTCGGGGGCCAACGTCCTGACTTTC. Amino acids: CASSISGANVLTF.

The chain uses TRBV29-1 and TRBJ2-3; TRBD1 is a possible D gene (6 bases). Trimming removed 4 bases from V and 2 bases from J, with 10 bases in between. CDR1 and CDR2 from the germline V gene are SQVTM and ANQGSEA. This CDR3 is 13 amino acids long. In DNA, the CDR3 is TGCAGCGTTGGGGACACCTTCACAGATACGCAGTATTTT. This encodes CSVGDTFTDTQYF.

The chain is built from TRBV15 and TRBJ2-6, with unresolved D. Trimming shortened V by 3 bases and J by 0 bases, and 9 bases separated the two germline ends. Germline CDR1 and CDR2: LNHNV and YYDKDF (reference sequence). There are 16 residues in the CDR3. The CDR3 spells CATSRAEGSGANVLTF. CDR3 nucleotides: TGTGCCACCAGCAGGGCGGAAGGCTCTGGGGCCAACGTCCTGACTTTC.